This TCR beta chain derives from a study of breast tumors, draining lymph nodes, adjacent tissues. Findings of the study overall: The lymph node origin of tumor T cells was framed as consistent with a hypothesis, not demonstrated. Luminal-like breast cancer showed significantly higher tumor–nontumor repertoire similarity than basal-like. Compared with lymph nodes, tumors were less diverse; compared with nontumor tissue, more.

CDR1 is SGHTA, CDR2 FQGNSA, per germline. The junction had 12 bases not matched to a gene; V was cut back by 3 bases and J by 4 bases. This CDR3 spans 17 amino acids. Using its own MiXCR run on the multiplex PCR reads, TCRdb lists one record per CDR3 protein. Here the sample spans 290,000 or so distinct CDR3 sequences, 30% to 35% being singletons. This clonotype was recorded at least ten times. Its antigen is still unknown. Axillary draining lymph nodes of breast cancer patients supplied the node samples. The source is a female donor with breast cancer. Some clones in this sample may be carry-over from other donors' samples. Sequenced sample: axillary lymph node tissue. The V call is TRBV7-2, the J call TRBJ2-5; 9 positions agree with TRBD2. The CDR3 nucleotides read TGTGCCAGCAGCTTTGGGGGGGGTAGCGGGAGACGAGAGACCCAGTACTTC. This sequence encodes CASSFGGGSGRRETQYF.